This T cell receptor (beta chain) came from a study of blood T cell repertoires in COVID-19. Study as a whole: Italy, Spain and the United States were the sources of the convalescent and acute COVID-19 samples.

Enrollment of patients from Seattle took place during active infection, with longitudinal follow-up. V dropped 5 bases and J dropped 5 bases, with 13 bases sitting between them. CDR3 length: 14 amino acids. CDR1 and CDR2 from the germline V gene are MNHEY and SVGEGT. Here immunoSEQ multiplex PCR was the method, and the copy in TCRdb shows in-frame clones only, minus some. The data hold roughly 410,000 clones, with around nine tenths observed a single time. Input material: peripheral blood. The rearrangement uses TRBV6-2 or TRBV6-3 and TRBJ1-5; D is unresolved. This receptor was obtained from a woman in her thirties or forties with COVID-19, enrolled during active disease. The CDR3 loop reads CASSPPPYHQPQHF. CDR3 DNA sequence: TGTGCCAGCAGTCCACCCCCCTACCATCAGCCCCAGCATTTT.